Listed here is a single T cell receptor beta chain. Participants came from fewer than 25 US areas, aged about 18 to 95 years. Participants were placed into cohorts based on the clinical history they reported. Cohort 3 donors were reported recovered after two negative PCRs, clearance, or symptom resolution. Germline assignment: CDR1 SGHRS and CDR2 YFSETQ. CDR3 size: 16 residues. The V segment lost 4 bases and the J segment 6 bases; nucleotides outside the gene matches: 11. The data were taken from a study of blood T cell repertoires in COVID-19. Method: immunoSEQ multiplex PCR; TCRdb's copy keeps in-frame clones and lacks some. There are some 500,000 clones in the sample; more than 75% occur only once, and approximately 1.8% lies in the top ten.

Material for sequencing was PBMCs or T cells enriched from blood (not recorded which). This receptor was identified in a woman in her thirties or forties who had recovered from COVID-19. The rearrangement uses TRBV5-1 and TRBJ1-4, with TRBD1 identical over 8 bases. CDR3 region: CASSDAGGVSYEKLFF. CDR3 DNA sequence: TGCGCCAGCAGCGACGCAGGGGGCGTCTCGTATGAAAAACTGTTTTTT.